This T cell receptor (beta chain) was identified in a study of T cells in Graves' hyperthyroidism and ophthalmopathy. Study at large: Sampling of peripheral blood happened at initial diagnosis, prior to any treatment.

Germline lookup yields CDR1 SQVTM and CDR2 ANQGSEA. The CDR3 totals 11 residues. V shed 3 bases and J shed 5 bases, with 7 bases lying between them. Investigators excluded patients with uncontrolled infection, other autoimmune disease, pregnancy or lactation. It was RNA transcripts that yielded the amplified TCR beta CDR3 regions. The HTBI primer set was used in a first-round RT-PCR of the TCR CDR3. TCRdb ran MiXCR on the multiplex PCR reads and lists one entry per CDR3 protein. The top ten clones hold roughly a sixth of a sample with around 700,000 distinct CDR3 sequences, approximately 18% of them seen once. This clonotype turned up a few times.

Sequencing was carried out using blood. The receptor was isolated from a woman aged 45-59 years with Graves' hyperthyroidism that later progressed to Graves' ophthalmopathy. The chain links TRBV29-1 to TRBJ2-5; D not certain. CDR3 in amino acids: CSVDRSETQYF. In DNA, the CDR3 is TGCAGCGTTGACAGGAGTGAGACCCAGTACTTC.